This TCR beta chain was sequenced in a study of control samples from healthy donors and cancer patients. This CDR3 region has 14 residues. Per the germline V gene, CDR1 is SGDLS and CDR2 is YYNGEE. Trimming took off 0 bases at V and 5 bases at J, with 11 bases between the two ends. Assay: immunoSEQ multiplex PCR; the TCRdb copy retains only in-frame clones and omits some. The table includes about 52,000 clones, approximately 95% detected once. V usage is TRBV9 and J usage is TRBJ1-1; tentative D call: TRBD1 (5 bases). Sequenced input: blood. The clonotype was recovered from a man younger than 40 in good health. The CDR3 nucleotides read TGTGCCAGCAGCGTAGGTGCAGGGAGGACTGAAGCTTTCTTT. Protein product: CASSVGAGRTEAFF.